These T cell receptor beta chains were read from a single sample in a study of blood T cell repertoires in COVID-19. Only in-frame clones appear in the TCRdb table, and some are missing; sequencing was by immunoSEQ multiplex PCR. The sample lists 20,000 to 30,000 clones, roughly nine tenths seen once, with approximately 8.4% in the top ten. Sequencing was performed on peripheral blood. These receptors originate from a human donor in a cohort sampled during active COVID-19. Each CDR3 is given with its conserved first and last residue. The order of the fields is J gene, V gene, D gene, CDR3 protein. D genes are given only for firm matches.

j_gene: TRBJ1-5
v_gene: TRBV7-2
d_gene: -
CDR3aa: CASSLMAVSNQPQHF

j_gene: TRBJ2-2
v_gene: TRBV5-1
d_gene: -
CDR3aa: CASSTAGTPKSIGELFF

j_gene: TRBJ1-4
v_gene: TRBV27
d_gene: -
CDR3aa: CASSLYRRTNEKLFF

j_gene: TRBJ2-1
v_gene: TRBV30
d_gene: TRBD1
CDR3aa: CAWNTGVGNEQFF

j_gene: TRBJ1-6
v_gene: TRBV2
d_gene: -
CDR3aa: CASSRTDADNSPLHF

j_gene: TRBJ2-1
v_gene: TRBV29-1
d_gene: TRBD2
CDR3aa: CSALAGSWDEQFF

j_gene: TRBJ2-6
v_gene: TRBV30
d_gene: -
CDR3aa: CAWSVLDSSGANVLTF

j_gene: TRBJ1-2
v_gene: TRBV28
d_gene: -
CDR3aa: CASRREGDYGYTF

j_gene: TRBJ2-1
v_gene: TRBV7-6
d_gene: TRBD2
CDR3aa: CASSRGGPTYNEQFF

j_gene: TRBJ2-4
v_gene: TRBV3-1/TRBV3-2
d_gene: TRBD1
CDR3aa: CASSLMGTGNIQYF

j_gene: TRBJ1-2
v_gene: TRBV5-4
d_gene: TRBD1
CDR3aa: CASSLKTGDYGYTF

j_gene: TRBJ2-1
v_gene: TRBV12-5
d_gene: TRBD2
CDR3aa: CASGLGVREGNYNEQFF

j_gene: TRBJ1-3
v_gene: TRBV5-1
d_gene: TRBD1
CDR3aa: CASSGGTGDLSGNTIYF

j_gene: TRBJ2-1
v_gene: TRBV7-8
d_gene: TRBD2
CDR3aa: CASSQGTSGEQFF

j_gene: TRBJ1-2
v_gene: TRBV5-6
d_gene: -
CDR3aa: CASSLNGAPGGYTF

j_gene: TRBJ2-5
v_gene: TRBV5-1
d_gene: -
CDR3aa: CASSSMGAQLVGQETQYF

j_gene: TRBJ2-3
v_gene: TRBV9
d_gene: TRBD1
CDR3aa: CASSSGGRDTQYF

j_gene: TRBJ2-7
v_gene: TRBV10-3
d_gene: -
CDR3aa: CAAGQSSYEQYF

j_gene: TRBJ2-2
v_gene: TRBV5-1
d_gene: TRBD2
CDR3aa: CASRTSGSFTGELFF

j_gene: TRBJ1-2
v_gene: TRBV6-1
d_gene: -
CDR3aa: CASSENGAGTNYGYTF

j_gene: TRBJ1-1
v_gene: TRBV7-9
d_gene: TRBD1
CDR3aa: CASSFPTGQQAFF

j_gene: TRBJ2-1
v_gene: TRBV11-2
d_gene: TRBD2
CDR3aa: CASSRSLAGAYNEQFF

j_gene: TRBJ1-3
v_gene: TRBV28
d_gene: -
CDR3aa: CASSPPASSGNTIYF

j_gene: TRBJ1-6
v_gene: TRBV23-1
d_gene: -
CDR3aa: CASSPSDRPSNSPLHF

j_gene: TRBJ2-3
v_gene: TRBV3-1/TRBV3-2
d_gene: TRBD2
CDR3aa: CASSQDSSGRDTQYF

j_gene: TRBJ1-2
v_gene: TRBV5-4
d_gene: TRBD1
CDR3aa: CASSFPGQGVAGYTF